This T cell receptor (beta chain) emerged from a study of breast tumors, draining lymph nodes, adjacent tissues. The lymph nodes were axillary draining lymph nodes from breast cancer patients. TCRdb passed the multiplex PCR reads through MiXCR, listing each CDR3 protein once. Here the sample spans about 180,000 distinct CDR3 sequences, 30% to 35% being singletons. Germline CDR1 is DFQATT and CDR2 is SNEGSKA (reference sequence). This CDR3 spans 14 amino acids. As to this clonotype: This may come from a read error, since a much larger clone is one base off.

Sequenced input: axillary lymph node tissue. This rearrangement joins TRBV20-1 to TRBJ2-1, with no clear D. The receptor's source is a female donor with breast cancer. Some clones in this sample may be carry-over from other donors' samples. The CDR3 nucleotides read TGCAGTGCTAGGTTCAGGCGGTCCTACACTGAGCAGTTCTTC. This gives the protein CSARFRRSYTEQFF.